The T cell receptor (beta chain) under discussion was sequenced for a study of OX40 agonist ivuxolimab in advanced cancers. About the study: At 0.01 to 10 mg/kg, ivuxolimab was administered intravenously to patients every 2 weeks.

General study points: There were, on average, more expanded clones in CD8+ T cells than in CD4+. At 0.1 to 3.0 mg/kg, clonal expansion of CD4+ and CD8+ blood T cells had occurred by week 6.

With V trimmed by 2 bases and J by 9 bases, 7 bases remained unmatched. CDR1 and CDR2 (germline): LGHNA, YSLEER. The CDR3 has 15 amino acids. Concerning this clone: Its antigen is not identified.

Profiled with immunoSEQ multiplex PCR; TCRdb holds only in-frame clones, not every one. The sample shows 45,000 to 55,000 clones, approximately 84% of them seen only once. Source: CD4+ or CD8+ T cells sorted from blood, taken in a trial of the OX40 agonist ivuxolimab. The sequence was collected from an adult with an advanced solid tumor such as melanoma, head and neck, liver or kidney cancer. The chain joins TRBV4-3 to TRBJ2-1, with 10 bases fitting TRBD2. The DNA of the CDR3 is TGCGCCAGCAGCCAACTAGCGGGGGCGGGAAGTGAGCAGTTCTTC. The encoded protein is CASSQLAGAGSEQFF.